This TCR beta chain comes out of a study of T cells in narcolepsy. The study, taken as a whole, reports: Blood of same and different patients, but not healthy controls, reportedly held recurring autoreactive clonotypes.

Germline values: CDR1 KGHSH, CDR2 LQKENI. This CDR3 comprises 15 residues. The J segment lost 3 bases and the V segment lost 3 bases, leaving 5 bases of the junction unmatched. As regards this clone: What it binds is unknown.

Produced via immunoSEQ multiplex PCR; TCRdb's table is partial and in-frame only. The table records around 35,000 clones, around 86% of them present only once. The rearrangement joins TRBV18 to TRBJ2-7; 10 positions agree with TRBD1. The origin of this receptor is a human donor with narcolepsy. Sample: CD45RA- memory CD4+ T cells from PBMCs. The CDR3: CASSPRQGADYEQYF. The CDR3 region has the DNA TGTGCCAGCTCACCCAGACAGGGGGCGGACTACGAGCAGTACTTC. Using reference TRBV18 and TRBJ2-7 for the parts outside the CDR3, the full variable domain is NAGVMQNPRHLVRRRGQEARLRCSPMKGHSHVYWYRQLPEEGLKFMVYLQKENIIDESGMPKERFSAEFPKEGPSILRIQQVVRGDSAAYFCASSPRQGADYEQYFGPGTRLTVT.